This passage covers 25 T cell receptor beta chains from one sample sequenced in a study of CD8+ T cells in alopecia areata. Extracted RNA was reverse transcribed into cDNA, the sequencing template. Sequenced by immunoSEQ multiplex PCR; TCRdb stores in-frame clones only, minus some. In the table there are fewer than 200,000 clones, approximately 65% of which are singletons. This material consisted of CD8+ T cells sorted from blood, taken at week 0. These receptors were collected from a human donor with alopecia areata.

The chain links TRBV9 to TRBJ2-1, with D maybe TRBD1 (6 bases). The V end lost 0 bases, the J end lost 10 bases, and 8 bases lay between the germline ends. CDR1 SGDLS and CDR2 YYNGEE come from the germline V gene. CDR3 length equals 12 residues. CDR3 coding DNA: TGTGCCAGCAGCGTAGACAGGGAGGAGCAGTTCTTC. It encodes CASSVDREEQFF.

This clone was observed a handful of times. The chain links TRBV5-1 to TRBJ2-7; 8 nucleotides line up with TRBD1. Trimming at V came to 4 bases and at J to 3 bases, leaving 6 bases not matched to a gene. The germline V gene encodes CDR1 SGHRS and CDR2 YFSETQ. This CDR3 has 14 residues. The CDR3 DNA is TGCGCCAGCAGCATCGACAGGGGAGGCTACGAGCAGTACTTC. Protein: CASSIDRGGYEQYF.

V is TRBV9 and J is TRBJ2-5; D is unclear. The CDR3 covers 14 residues. The germline V and J ends were trimmed by 0 bases and 2 bases, with 8 bases remaining between them. Germline V CDR1 and CDR2: SGDLS, YYNGEE. The CDR3 region has the DNA TGTGCCAGCAGCGTAGCTTCGGGTCAAGAGACCCAGTACTTC. It translates to CASSVASGQETQYF.

The chain employs TRBV30 and TRBJ2-2, with no clear D. This CDR3 comprises 10 residues. V was cut by 7 bases and J by 7 bases, with 7 bases left in between. Looked up from germline, CDR1 is GTSNPN and CDR2 is SVGIG (reference sequence). The CDR3 DNA follows: TGTGCCTACCGTGACGGGGAGCTGTTTTTT. It encodes CAYRDGELFF.

J is TRBJ1-3 and V is TRBV4-1; no firm D call. Between the trimmed V and J ends, which lost 8 bases and 1 base, there was a span of 9 bases. CDR3 length equals 13 residues. Germline CDR1 MGHRA, CDR2 YSYEKL. CDR3 nucleotide sequence: TGCGCCAGCCGGACGGTTTCTGGAAACACCATATATTTT. Translated: CASRTVSGNTIYF.

This chain links TRBV5-6 with TRBJ2-1; 10 positions match TRBD1. The germline gives CDR1 SGHDT, CDR2 YYEEEE. The CDR3 is made up of 14 amino acids. V lost 4 bases to trimming and J lost 6 bases; unmatched junction nucleotides: 4. CDR3 sequence: CASSTGTGVNEQFF. The CDR3 nucleotides are TGTGCCAGCAGCACCGGGACAGGGGTCAATGAGCAGTTCTTC.

The chain employs TRBV2 and TRBJ1-5; D gene uncertain. Trimming pared 4 bases from V and 1 base from J, leaving 11 bases between. This CDR3 comprises 15 residues. Germline CDR1 SNHLY, CDR2 FYNNEI. The CDR3: CASSAGPGSNQPQHF. CDR3 DNA sequence: TGTGCCAGCAGTGCAGGACCTGGGAGCAATCAGCCCCAGCATTTT. Combining the CDR3 with reference TRBV2 and TRBJ1-5 gives the whole variable domain EPEVTQTPSHQVTQMGQEVILRCVPISNHLYFYWYRQILGQKVEFLVSFYNNEISEKSEIFDDQFSVERPDGSNFTLKIRSTKLEDSAMYFCASSAGPGSNQPQHFGDGTRLSIL.

This clone has only a few counts. This chain links TRBV27 with TRBJ2-7, with TRBD1 as a possible D gene (6 bases). This CDR3 spans 14 amino acids. Trimming pared 4 bases from V and 2 bases from J, leaving 12 bases between. Germline lookup yields CDR1 MNHEY and CDR2 SMNVEV (reference sequence). The chain's CDR3 is CASSSGHLAYEQYF. CDR3 nucleotides: TGTGCCAGCAGTTCGGGACACCTAGCCTACGAGCAGTACTTC.

This clone was detected a few times. The V call is TRBV29-1, the J call TRBJ1-1, with unresolved D. The CDR3 extends over 12 amino acids. The ends were cut back, 5 bases at V and 1 base at J, with 8 bases in the middle. Germline V lookup: CDR1 SQVTM, CDR2 ANQGSEA. As DNA, the CDR3 is TGCAGCGTTTGGTGGGGGAACACTGAAGCTTTCTTT. Translating gives CSVWWGNTEAFF.

J is TRBJ1-2 and V is TRBV15; TRBD1 matches 7 bases. The CDR3 loop spans 17 amino acids. Germline CDR1 LNHNV, CDR2 YYDKDF (reference sequence). Trimming took 1 base from V and 6 from J; bases not matched to a gene: 14. The CDR3 sequence is CATSRVFEKGTGDGYTF. The CDR3 DNA sequence: TGTGCCACCAGCAGAGTATTTGAGAAGGGAACAGGGGATGGCTACACCTTC.

This clone has more than one count but fewer than ten. The rearrangement joins TRBV2 to TRBJ2-2; no reliable D call. With 11 bases removed from V and 5 bases from J, the gap between germline ends came to 12 bases. The CDR3 is 12 residues long. Germline values: CDR1 SNHLY, CDR2 FYNNEI. CDR3 DNA sequence: TGTGCCGGCCGGTACCAGACCGGGGAGCTGTTTTTT. It specifies CAGRYQTGELFF.

This chain uses TRBV5-6 with TRBJ2-1, with 12 bases matching TRBD2. This CDR3 region has 18 residues. J lost 10 bases, V lost 3 bases, and 17 bases had no gene match. The germline V gene encodes CDR1 SGHDT and CDR2 YYEEEE. In DNA form, the CDR3 reads TGTGCCAGCAGCTCACTCAGACTAGCGGGGGACGTCAACCTCGAGCAGTTCTTC. As protein: CASSSLRLAGDVNLEQFF. Filled out from reference TRBV5-6 and TRBJ2-1, the complete variable domain reads DAGVTQSPTHLIKTRGQQVTLRCSPKSGHDTVSWYQQALGQGPQFIFQYYEEEERQRGNFPDRFSGHQFPNYSSELNVNALLLGDSALYLCASSSLRLAGDVNLEQFFGPGTRLTVL.

The table lists this clone with a few counts. This chain links TRBV18 with TRBJ2-2; D uncertain. Germline assignment: CDR1 KGHSH and CDR2 LQKENI. CDR3 length equals 11 residues. Trimming took off 5 bases at V and 5 bases at J, with 3 bases between the two ends. The CDR3 loop reads CASSLTGELFF. CDR3 coding DNA: TGTGCCAGCTCATTAACCGGGGAGCTGTTTTTT.

This clone has more than one count but fewer than ten. The chain links TRBV9 to TRBJ1-1; D is perhaps TRBD1 (6 bases). This CDR3 is built from 11 residues. V gave up 1 base and J gave up 13 bases, with 11 bases separating them. Germline-derived CDR1 and CDR2 are SGDLS and YYNGEE. The CDR3 protein is CASSVTTGNFF. The CDR3, as DNA: TGTGCCAGCAGCGTAACTACAGGGAATTTCTTT.

The rearrangement links TRBV7-6 to TRBJ2-1, with D unclear. CDR3 length: 13 amino acids. Between the trimmed V and J ends, which lost 1 base and 3 bases, there was a span of 4 bases. Per germline, CDR1 SGHVS and CDR2 FNYEAQ. The CDR3 sequence is CASSLVSYNEQFF. The CDR3 nucleotides are TGTGCCAGCAGCTTAGTTAGCTACAATGAGCAGTTCTTC.

This sequence joins TRBV19 and TRBJ1-1, with D uncertain. There are 13 residues in the CDR3. Germline V CDR1 and CDR2: LNHDA, SQIVND (reference sequence). Deletions cut 4 bases from V and 5 bases from J, with 11 bases between. In DNA, the CDR3 is TGTGCCAGTAGTACATGGACGGGGACTGAAGCTTTCTTT. It specifies CASSTWTGTEAFF.

The chain is built from TRBV29-1 and TRBJ1-2, with 9 bases aligning to TRBD1. Trimming removed 4 bases from V and 4 bases from J; junction bases left unmatched: 13. Germline CDR1 is SQVTM and CDR2 is ANQGSEA. CDR3 length: 16 amino acids. The CDR3 DNA is TGCAGCGTTGGGCGCCTGGGGGACAGGGTGGCCTATGGCTACACCTTC. It yields the protein CSVGRLGDRVAYGYTF.

The chain recombines TRBV30 with TRBJ2-1, with 11 bases fitting TRBD2. CDR1 is GTSNPN, CDR2 SVGIG, per germline (reference sequence). The CDR3 loop spans 12 amino acids. The ends lost 5 bases at V and 8 bases at J; junction bases unmatched: 2. The CDR3 loop reads CAWQLAGDEQFF. The DNA of the CDR3 is TGTGCCTGGCAACTAGCGGGGGATGAGCAGTTCTTC.

Worth noting for this clone: Other nucleotide sequences from this sample produce the same CDR3. The V call is TRBV27, the J call TRBJ2-1; no reliable D call. V lost 2 bases, J lost 7 bases, and 3 bases lay in between. The germline V gene encodes CDR1 MNHEY and CDR2 SMNVEV (reference sequence). The CDR3 length is 11 residues. CDR3 loop: CASSLGNEQFF. The CDR3 nucleotides are TGTGCCAGCAGTTTAGGTAATGAGCAGTTCTTC.

CDR3 in DNA: TGCAGCGCCCCGGTTCCACCGGACACAGATACGCAGTATTTT. Translation: CSAPVPPDTDTQYF. J is TRBJ2-3 and V is TRBV29-1; D ambiguous. The germline gives CDR1 SQVTM, CDR2 ANQGSEA. V lost 7 bases and J lost 2, with 16 bases in between. The length of the CDR3 is 14 residues.

The chain combines TRBV9 with TRBJ1-2; 9 bases map to TRBD1. The CDR3 runs to 13 residues. V dropped 5 bases and J dropped 2; count of bases not matched to a gene: 1. In germline, CDR1 is SGDLS, CDR2 YYNGEE. CDR3 DNA: TGTGCCAGCAGGGGACAGGGAAACTATGGCTACACCTTC. Residues: CASRGQGNYGYTF.

The table lists this clone with a few counts. The chain uses TRBV7-8 and TRBJ2-5; weak D call: TRBD2 (7 bases). Trimming shortened V by 5 bases and J by 1 base, and 17 bases separated the two germline ends. Looked up from germline, CDR1 is SGHVS and CDR2 is FQNEAQ. The CDR3 has 16 residues. In DNA, the CDR3 is TGTGCCAGCAGCCAAACCACGGGGGGCAGCCAAGAGACCCAGTACTTC. This codes for CASSQTTGGSQETQYF. The full variable domain, rest sourced from reference TRBV7-8 and TRBJ2-5, is GAGVSQSPRYKVAKRGQDVALRCDPISGHVSLFWYQQALGQGPEFLTYFQNEAQLDKSGLPSDRFFAERPEGSVSTLKIQRTQQEDSAVYLCASSQTTGGSQETQYFGPGTRLLVL.

This clone appeared once. The chain is built from TRBV4-2 and TRBJ2-3, with 9 bases matching TRBD2. After removal of 3 bases from V and 5 bases from J, the junction contained 6 bases not matched to a gene. Germline values: CDR1 LGHNA, CDR2 YNFKEQ. The CDR3 length is 15 residues. The CDR3 nucleotides are TGTGCCAGCAGCCAGCGGGGGGGCCAGTTAGATACGCAGTATTTT. This gives the protein CASSQRGGQLDTQYF.

This chain connects TRBV25-1 to TRBJ2-5; no definite D call. Germline assignment: CDR1 MGHDK and CDR2 SYGVNS. The ends were cut back, 4 bases at V and 4 bases at J, with 13 bases in the middle. The CDR3 runs to 14 residues. The DNA for the CDR3 is TGTGCCAGCAGTGTTGGATCACCCCCAGAGACCCAGTACTTC. It encodes CASSVGSPPETQYF.

The rearrangement joins TRBV7-8 to TRBJ2-4; no clear D gene. CDR1 is SGHVS and CDR2 is FQNEAQ in the germline V gene. V was clipped by 2 bases and J by 0 bases, with 11 bases between them. The CDR3 covers 16 residues. Here the CDR3 DNA reads TGTGCCAGCAGCTTATTGGGTAACCGAGCCAAAAACATTCAGTACTTC. The encoded protein is CASSLLGNRAKNIQYF.